Listed here is a single T cell receptor beta chain. Its target is not known. The sample belongs to a study of cytomegalovirus exposure and HLA in healthy donors. The study, taken as a whole, reports: Reports credit the classifier with highly specific, highly sensitive diagnosis of cytomegalovirus status. Likely technical artifact: a cluster of highly shared sequence variants.

The PCR ran on 60 Vbeta and 13 Jbeta primers. Assay: immunoSEQ multiplex PCR; the TCRdb copy retains only in-frame clones and omits some. The sample contains roughly 190,000 clones, about 80% of which appear only once. Between the trimmed V and J ends, which lost 6 bases and 4 bases, there was a span of 10 bases. The CDR3 extends over 13 amino acids. The germline CDR1 and CDR2 sequences are WSHSY and SAAADI. The material sequenced was PBMCs. This rearrangement joins TRBV10-2 to TRBJ1-3; D possibly corresponds to TRBD1 (5 bases). The receptor's source is a woman in her twenties or thirties in good health and CMV-seropositive. The CDR3 here is CASRPRQGNTIYF. Written as DNA, the CDR3 is TGCGCCAGCAGACCAAGACAGGGAAACACCATATATTTT.